A selection of T cell receptor beta chains follows, all from one sample in a study of CD8+ T cells in alopecia areata. Generated by immunoSEQ multiplex PCR, the TCRdb table keeps only in-frame clones and is missing some. The sample contains roughly 150,000 clones, under 60% of which appear only once. Sequenced material: CD8+ T cells sorted from blood, taken at week 0. The receptor set was obtained from a human donor with alopecia areata. Each CDR3 is given with its conserved first and last residue. Fields, in order: D gene, clone size, J gene, V gene, CDR3 protein, CDR3 DNA. A D gene is named only where the DNA matches it firmly. The size entry is marked missing in some rows and otherwise reads once, few, many or a size class.

d_gene: .
abundance: .
j_gene: TRBJ2-2
v_gene: TRBV30
CDR3aa: CAWSSQNTGELFF
CDR3nt: TGTGCCTGGAGTTCCCAGAACACCGGGGAGCTGTTTTTT

d_gene: .
abundance: few
j_gene: TRBJ1-6
v_gene: TRBV10-3
CDR3aa: CAISDSDNSPLHF
CDR3nt: TGTGCCATCAGTGACAGCGATAATTCACCCCTCCACTTT

d_gene: .
abundance: few
j_gene: TRBJ1-1
v_gene: TRBV12-2
CDR3aa: CASRTTGRDTEAFF
CDR3nt: TGTGCAAGTCGCACGACAGGACGGGACACTGAAGCTTTCTTT

d_gene: .
abundance: few
j_gene: TRBJ1-1
v_gene: TRBV7-8
CDR3aa: CASSLKGGMNTEAFF
CDR3nt: TGTGCCAGCAGCTTAAAGGGAGGAATGAACACTGAAGCTTTCTTT

d_gene: .
abundance: few
j_gene: TRBJ1-2
v_gene: TRBV29-1
CDR3aa: CSVDYGDYYGYTF
CDR3nt: TGCAGCGTTGACTACGGCGATTACTATGGCTACACCTTC

d_gene: TRBD1
abundance: few
j_gene: TRBJ1-2
v_gene: TRBV29-1
CDR3aa: CSVDVPGGAYGYTF
CDR3nt: TGCAGCGTTGATGTTCCAGGGGGCGCTTATGGCTACACCTTC

d_gene: TRBD1
abundance: .
j_gene: TRBJ2-1
v_gene: TRBV4-3
CDR3aa: CASSQQDRDNEQFF
CDR3nt: TGCGCCAGCAGCCAGCAGGACAGGGACAATGAGCAGTTCTTC

d_gene: .
abundance: .
j_gene: TRBJ1-2
v_gene: TRBV10-3
CDR3aa: CAISADPDYGYTF
CDR3nt: TGTGCCATCAGTGCCGACCCGGACTATGGCTACACCTTC

d_gene: .
abundance: .
j_gene: TRBJ2-7
v_gene: TRBV30
CDR3aa: CAWSRGSSSYEQYF
CDR3nt: TGTGCCTGGAGTAGAGGGAGTAGCTCCTACGAGCAGTACTTC

d_gene: .
abundance: once
j_gene: TRBJ2-3
v_gene: TRBV6-5
CDR3aa: CASSRGYTDTQYF
CDR3nt: TGTGCCAGCAGCCGGGGGTACACAGATACGCAGTATTTT

d_gene: TRBD1
abundance: .
j_gene: TRBJ1-2
v_gene: TRBV7-2
CDR3aa: CASSSTGDYGYTF
CDR3nt: TGTGCCAGCAGCTCCACAGGGGACTATGGCTACACCTTC

d_gene: .
abundance: .
j_gene: TRBJ1-5
v_gene: TRBV4-3
CDR3aa: CASSQDREGQPQHF
CDR3nt: TGCGCCAGCAGCCAAGACAGGGAGGGCCAGCCCCAGCATTTT

d_gene: .
abundance: .
j_gene: TRBJ2-2
v_gene: TRBV29-1
CDR3aa: CSVSAGELFF
CDR3nt: TGCAGCGTTTCGGCGGGGGAGCTGTTTTTT

d_gene: .
abundance: few
j_gene: TRBJ2-7
v_gene: TRBV30
CDR3aa: CAWSEGTHYEQYF
CDR3nt: TGTGCCTGGAGTGAAGGGACCCACTACGAGCAGTACTTC

d_gene: .
abundance: .
j_gene: TRBJ1-5
v_gene: TRBV4-3
CDR3aa: CASSQDRNQPQHF
CDR3nt: TGCGCCAGCAGCCAAGACAGGAATCAGCCCCAGCATTTT

d_gene: TRBD1
abundance: .
j_gene: TRBJ2-2
v_gene: TRBV29-1
CDR3aa: CSVGSGGTGELFF
CDR3nt: TGCAGCGTAGGCTCAGGGGGCACCGGGGAGCTGTTTTTT

d_gene: TRBD2
abundance: few
j_gene: TRBJ2-3
v_gene: TRBV29-1
CDR3aa: CSVEWAGGPDTQYF
CDR3nt: TGCAGCGTTGAGTGGGCGGGGGGGCCAGATACGCAGTATTTT

d_gene: TRBD1
abundance: .
j_gene: TRBJ1-2
v_gene: TRBV14
CDR3aa: CASSQEGTDYGYTF
CDR3nt: TGTGCCAGCAGCCAAGAAGGGACAGACTATGGCTACACCTTC

d_gene: TRBD1
abundance: .
j_gene: TRBJ1-1
v_gene: TRBV10-3
CDR3aa: CATWTGLNTEAFF
CDR3nt: TGTGCCACCTGGACAGGGCTGAACACTGAAGCTTTCTTT

d_gene: TRBD1
abundance: few
j_gene: TRBJ1-2
v_gene: TRBV29-1
CDR3aa: CSVVGLSGQGGVGYTF
CDR3nt: TGCAGCGTTGTCGGCTTATCCGGACAGGGGGGAGTTGGCTACACCTTC

d_gene: .
abundance: .
j_gene: TRBJ2-1
v_gene: TRBV11-3
CDR3aa: CASSLWEADNEQFF
CDR3nt: TGTGCCAGCAGCTTATGGGAGGCCGACAATGAGCAGTTCTTC

d_gene: .
abundance: .
j_gene: TRBJ2-2
v_gene: TRBV30
CDR3aa: CAWSVRPPGTGELFF
CDR3nt: TGTGCCTGGAGTGTACGCCCGCCAGGCACCGGGGAGCTGTTTTTT

d_gene: TRBD1
abundance: .
j_gene: TRBJ1-5
v_gene: TRBV4-3
CDR3aa: CASSQEQGAYQPQHF
CDR3nt: TGCGCCAGCAGCCAAGAACAGGGGGCGTATCAGCCCCAGCATTTT

d_gene: .
abundance: .
j_gene: TRBJ1-1
v_gene: TRBV29-1
CDR3aa: CSGYRNTEAFF
CDR3nt: TGCAGCGGGTACAGGAACACTGAAGCTTTCTTT

d_gene: .
abundance: few
j_gene: TRBJ2-1
v_gene: TRBV19
CDR3aa: CASSIGGSAGEQFF
CDR3nt: TGTGCCAGTAGTATAGGTGGTAGCGCGGGTGAGCAGTTCTTC

d_gene: TRBD1
abundance: few
j_gene: TRBJ2-3
v_gene: TRBV29-1
CDR3aa: CSVVGRGAGGAPDTQYF
CDR3nt: TGCAGCGTTGTGGGTCGAGGGGCAGGGGGCGCCCCTGATACGCAGTATTTT

d_gene: TRBD2
abundance: .
j_gene: TRBJ2-1
v_gene: TRBV7-2
CDR3aa: CASSLTSGDEQFF
CDR3nt: TGTGCCAGCAGCTTGACTAGCGGGGATGAGCAGTTCTTC

d_gene: .
abundance: .
j_gene: TRBJ2-1
v_gene: TRBV5-6
CDR3aa: CASSPGTSYNEQFF
CDR3nt: TGTGCCAGCAGCCCGGGGACCTCCTACAATGAGCAGTTCTTC

d_gene: TRBD1
abundance: .
j_gene: TRBJ1-6
v_gene: TRBV30
CDR3aa: CAWSQSLRGRNSPLHF
CDR3nt: TGTGCCTGGAGTCAAAGCTTGAGGGGGCGAAATTCACCCCTCCACTTT

d_gene: .
abundance: .
j_gene: TRBJ2-7
v_gene: TRBV18
CDR3aa: CASSPGQNYEQYF
CDR3nt: TGTGCCAGCTCACCAGGACAGAACTACGAGCAGTACTTC

d_gene: .
abundance: .
j_gene: TRBJ1-5
v_gene: TRBV4-2
CDR3aa: CASSQAGVWRGNVNQPQHF
CDR3nt: TGTGCCAGCAGCCAAGCCGGGGTCTGGAGGGGTAATGTCAATCAGCCCCAGCATTTT

d_gene: .
abundance: once
j_gene: TRBJ2-1
v_gene: TRBV7-3
CDR3aa: CASSLIGRGGHYNEQFF
CDR3nt: TGTGCCAGCAGCTTAATAGGGCGGGGCGGCCACTACAATGAGCAGTTCTTC

d_gene: .
abundance: few
j_gene: TRBJ2-6
v_gene: TRBV13
CDR3aa: CASSLRHSGANVLTF
CDR3nt: TGTGCCAGCAGCTTAAGGCATTCTGGGGCCAACGTCCTGACTTTC

d_gene: .
abundance: .
j_gene: TRBJ1-1
v_gene: TRBV30
CDR3aa: CAWSVVGGPEAFF
CDR3nt: TGTGCCTGGAGTGTAGTGGGGGGCCCTGAAGCTTTCTTT

d_gene: .
abundance: .
j_gene: TRBJ2-7
v_gene: TRBV29-1
CDR3aa: CSAGGQNEQYF
CDR3nt: TGCAGCGCTGGGGGGCAGAACGAGCAGTACTTC

d_gene: .
abundance: .
j_gene: TRBJ1-2
v_gene: TRBV30
CDR3aa: CAWTPDAGRDYGYTF
CDR3nt: TGTGCCTGGACCCCCGACGCGGGTAGGGACTATGGCTACACCTTC

d_gene: TRBD1
abundance: few
j_gene: TRBJ2-1
v_gene: TRBV29-1
CDR3aa: CSVERFGTGAHHEQFF
CDR3nt: TGCAGCGTTGAGAGATTTGGGACAGGGGCCCACCATGAGCAGTTCTTC

d_gene: TRBD2
abundance: .
j_gene: TRBJ2-1
v_gene: TRBV10-2
CDR3aa: CASTQELAGVNEQFF
CDR3nt: TGCGCCAGCACCCAGGAACTAGCGGGGGTCAATGAGCAGTTCTTC

d_gene: .
abundance: .
j_gene: TRBJ2-5
v_gene: TRBV27
CDR3aa: CASSLLASDQETQYF
CDR3nt: TGTGCCAGCAGTTTATTAGCGTCGGACCAAGAGACCCAGTACTTC

d_gene: TRBD1
abundance: .
j_gene: TRBJ1-2
v_gene: TRBV5-6
CDR3aa: CASSPTGPRGYTF
CDR3nt: TGTGCCAGCAGCCCGACAGGGCCGCGGGGCTACACCTTC

d_gene: TRBD1
abundance: few
j_gene: TRBJ2-7
v_gene: TRBV29-1
CDR3aa: CSVEDPDRVLGEQYF
CDR3nt: TGCAGCGTTGAAGACCCAGACAGGGTGTTAGGCGAGCAGTACTTC

d_gene: TRBD1
abundance: .
j_gene: TRBJ1-1
v_gene: TRBV9
CDR3aa: CASSLRPGQGITEAFF
CDR3nt: TGTGCCAGCAGCTTGCGCCCGGGACAGGGCATTACTGAAGCTTTCTTT

d_gene: .
abundance: .
j_gene: TRBJ1-1
v_gene: TRBV2
CDR3aa: CASSGIGSEAFF
CDR3nt: TGTGCCAGCAGTGGCATTGGGTCTGAAGCTTTCTTT

d_gene: TRBD1
abundance: .
j_gene: TRBJ2-7
v_gene: TRBV11-2
CDR3aa: CASSLGTGAGEQYF
CDR3nt: TGTGCCAGCAGCTTAGGGACAGGCGCGGGCGAGCAGTACTTC

d_gene: .
abundance: .
j_gene: TRBJ2-2
v_gene: TRBV6-1
CDR3aa: CASSGYRFTGELFF
CDR3nt: TGTGCCAGCAGTGGGTACAGGTTCACCGGGGAGCTGTTTTTT

d_gene: TRBD1
abundance: few
j_gene: TRBJ2-3
v_gene: TRBV4-1
CDR3aa: CASSQEGPGTGTDTQYF
CDR3nt: TGCGCCAGCAGCCAAGAAGGTCCCGGGACAGGCACAGATACGCAGTATTTT